The sequence of this T cell receptor beta chain was determined in a study of cytomegalovirus exposure and HLA in healthy donors. Study-level background: The 120 validation repertoires used the same platform as the 550 to 850 first-cohort repertoires (as reported by a later analysis).

Sequencing used immunoSEQ multiplex PCR; TCRdb keeps in-frame clones, though not all of them. The table has 200,000 or so clones, around nine tenths seen once. V gave up 0 bases and J gave up 2 bases, with 11 bases separating them. The germline gives CDR1 SGDLS, CDR2 YYNGEE. This CDR3 region has 15 residues. Whole-study results and caveats: It was 164 TCR beta chains that were listed as cytomegalovirus-associated.

Turning to this clone: Its antigen is as yet unknown.

Among the 120 subjects of the validation cohort, separate from the roughly 650-subject first cohort, were the donors. This TCR came from a woman aged 18-29 years in good health and CMV-seronegative. This chain joins TRBV9 and TRBJ1-1; D might be TRBD1 (5 bases). The sequencing sample was made of PBMCs. CDR3 DNA sequence: TGTGCCAGCAGCGTAGATAGGGGTAGAAACACTGAAGCTTTCTTT. Protein: CASSVDRGRNTEAFF.